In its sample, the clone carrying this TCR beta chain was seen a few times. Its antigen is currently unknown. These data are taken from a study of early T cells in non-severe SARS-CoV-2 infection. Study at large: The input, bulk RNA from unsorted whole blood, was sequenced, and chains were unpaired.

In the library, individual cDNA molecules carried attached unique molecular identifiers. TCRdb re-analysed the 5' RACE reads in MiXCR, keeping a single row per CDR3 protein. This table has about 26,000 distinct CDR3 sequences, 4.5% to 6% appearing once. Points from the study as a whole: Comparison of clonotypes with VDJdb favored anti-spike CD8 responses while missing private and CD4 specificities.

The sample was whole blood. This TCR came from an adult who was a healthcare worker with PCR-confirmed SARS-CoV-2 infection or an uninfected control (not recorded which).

The CDR3 bases are TGTGCCAGCAGCGTAGGAAGCTCTGGGGCCAACGTCCTGACTTTC. Its protein product is CASSVGSSGANVLTF. The V gene is TRBV9, the J gene TRBJ2-6; unclear D gene. V lost 0 bases and J 0 bases, leaving 4 bases between the germline ends. Germline values: CDR1 SGDLS, CDR2 YYNGEE. The CDR3 loop spans 15 amino acids.